A single TCR beta chain is shown here with its context. Antigen: not known. This CDR3 is 15 amino acids long. Germline-derived CDR1 and CDR2 are LNHNV and YYDKDF (reference sequence). V was trimmed by 0 bases and J by 3 bases, leaving 11 bases between them. The data stem from a study of PD-1 blockade in classical Hodgkin lymphoma. Looking at the study overall: Each patient was given nivolumab 3 mg/kg through a vein every 2 weeks. Study-level points and caveats: Patients who initiated nivolumab within 1 year of ASCT were excluded.

Autologous stem cell transplantation was followed by relapse in every patient, and brentuximab vedotin exposure varied. Only in-frame clones appear in the TCRdb table, and some are missing; sequencing was by immunoSEQ multiplex PCR. In the table there are fewer than 45,000 clones, around 86% of which are singletons. Sequencing used peripheral blood mononuclear cells (PBMCs), obtained before the second cycle of nivolumab. The origin of this receptor is a human donor with classical Hodgkin lymphoma. This chain joins TRBV15 and TRBJ1-1; D perhaps matches TRBD1 (6 bases). The chain's CDR3 is CATSRDTGLDTEAFF. DNA of the CDR3: TGTGCCACCAGCAGAGATACAGGGTTAGACACTGAAGCTTTCTTT.